This T cell receptor (beta chain) stems from a study of T cells after yellow fever vaccination (dated by TCRdb to about 2019). Regarding the study in general: Libraries from fractions with low cell numbers were prepared with the SMART-Seq v4 Ultra Low Input RNA kit. Bulk TCR alpha and beta repertoires were sequenced longitudinally to track T-cell clones before and after primary and booster YFV17D yellow fever vaccination. Two healthy male donors, one aged 18 to 30 and one aged 30 to 39 years, were included in the cohort. Blood was collected at multiple timepoints before and after primary and secondary immunization, and bulk PBMC replicates and cell subsets were isolated.

The treatment or condition tag for this specimen amounts to: live attenuated yellow fever vaccine strain. At each blood-draw timepoint, two biological replicates of bulk PBMCs were obtained. PBMCs were isolated from peripheral blood using a standard Ficoll-Paque protocol. TriZol was used to extract RNA from bulk PBMCs, CD4 and CD8 fractions, and dextramer-positive and dextramer-negative fractions. CDR1 and CDR2, looked up from the germline V gene, are SGHRS and YFSETQ. V loses 4 bases of germline sequence and J loses 0 bases, and the interval between the two ends is 10 bases. The CDR3, cysteine through phenylalanine, is 14 amino acids long. Just CDR3 DNA is preserved here, 42 bases in frame from base 1. Synthesis of TCR cDNA relied on 5'RACE template switching, a step that introduced a universal primer site along with unique molecular identifiers. Priming for cDNA synthesis came from both the TCR alpha and TCR beta constant segments. Two PCR steps were used to amplify libraries, with sample barcodes and sequencing adapters being added in the second step. Sequencing of the libraries was done on either Illumina HiSeq 2500 (2x100 bp) or NovaSeq (2x150 bp). In the paper's pipeline: Demultiplexing of reads and collapsing into UMI consensus sequences were performed with MIGEC, and V(D)J alignment was carried out with MiXCR. Clonotypes responding to the vaccine were identified with edgeR on replicate PBMC samples, with the criteria of FDR below 0.01 and a log2 fold change above 5 up to day 15. Each bulk clonotype received a CD4 or CD8 identity based on whether the sequenced CD4 or CD8 repertoire contained that clonotype at higher abundance. Clones were called with MiXCR by TCRdb after fastp trimmed the public reads at Q25, and only in-frame beta chains were retained. A single entry per CDR3 protein holds the most common genes and DNA from its merged rows. The V and J calls here are based on TCRdb, not the publication. This sample holds under 550,000 distinct CDR3 sequences; around a fifth were observed only once. The ten largest clones take up roughly a sixth of the sample.

At least ten counts were recorded for this clonotype. Its antigen remains undetermined. Nothing much larger sits one base from this clone, and base qualities are not available. What the authors observed across the whole study: Compared with the primary T-cell response, the secondary T-cell response was weaker but faster, peaking on day 5 rather than day 15. The study included only two donors, which limits how far the findings can be generalized. FACS-sorted repertoires could contain abundant contaminating clonotypes from the bulk population, so computational filtering was required. After the booster, most of the clones that had expanded following primary vaccination were detected again (around 95% of CD4 and 80% to 90% of CD8), which suggests that memory was broadly maintained. A small fraction of clonotypes showed up in both the CD4 and CD8 compartments, probably as a result of convergent recombination.

Recombination linked TRBV5-1 to TRBJ1-1, with the D gene too uncertain to name. The source material was PBMCs, sampled 20 to 25 days after the first yellow fever vaccination. The source of this sequence is a man between 18 and 35 years old who received the YFV17D yellow fever vaccine. CDR3 region: CASSPVTMNTEAFF. The nucleotides are TGCGCCAGCAGCCCAGTAACTATGAACACTGAAGCTTTCTTT.